These 6 T cell receptor beta chains share one sample of origin, sequenced in a study of T cell repertoires in aging, cancer and after chemotherapy. TRB rearrangements spanning V, D and J were amplified using mixed TRB-A/B primers. TCRdb reprocessed the multiplex PCR reads with MiXCR, giving one entry per CDR3 protein. The sample yields 1,400 or so distinct CDR3 sequences, roughly 62% seen once. Peripheral blood genomic DNA, not sorted cells or RNA, was the template. Sequenced: blood. The receptor set was obtained from a human donor with a blood cancer.

This rearrangement joins TRBV7-4 to TRBJ1-3; unclear D gene. Trimming left V 0 bases short and J 2 bases short, with 14 bases between. Germline V gene lookup returns CDR1 SGHVT and CDR2 SQSDAQ. The CDR3 has 17 amino acids. The CDR3 loop reads CASSLAEGLNAGNTIYF. The CDR3 coding sequence is TGTGCCAGCAGCTTAGCGGAAGGACTTAACGCTGGAAACACCATATATTTT.

This chain uses TRBV6-5 with TRBJ1-2; D is ambiguous. This CDR3 has 13 residues. The V end was cut by 0 bases, the J end by 4 bases, with 6 bases between. The germline gives CDR1 MNHEY, CDR2 SVGAGI. CDR3 sequence: CASSYSGVYGYTF. CDR3 nucleotides: TGTGCCAGCAGTTACTCCGGGGTCTATGGCTACACCTTC.

This clonotype occurred a few times. This chain connects TRBV7-4 to TRBJ2-1; 9 bases are a match to TRBD1. CDR1 and CDR2 from the germline V gene are SGHVT and SQSDAQ. The CDR3 loop spans 17 amino acids. J was trimmed by 3 bases and V by 5 bases; bases with no gene match: 11. CDR3 DNA: TGTGCCAGCAGCCCTCCGGCGTGGACAGGGGACTACAATGAGCAGTTCTTC. This encodes CASSPPAWTGDYNEQFF.

This clonotype was detected only a few times. The chain has TRBV6-5 and TRBJ2-5; D is perhaps TRBD1 (6 bases). Between the trimmed V and J ends, which lost 6 bases and 2 bases, there was a span of 10 bases. CDR1 and CDR2 from the germline V gene are MNHEY and SVGAGI. This CDR3 is built from 13 residues. The CDR3 sequence is CASSFGQQETQYF. The CDR3 DNA sequence: TGTGCCAGCAGCTTCGGACAGCAAGAGACCCAGTACTTC.

This chain joins TRBV6-5 and TRBJ2-7; TRBD1 matches at 9 bases. CDR3 length: 15 residues. Unmatched junction bases numbered 13, after V lost 9 bases and J lost 4 bases. Looked up from germline, CDR1 is MNHEY and CDR2 is SVGAGI. CDR3 sequence (DNA): TGTGCCAGTAGTATTACCGGGACAGGGACGTACGAGCAGTACTTC. This translates into CASSITGTGTYEQYF.

The chain recombines TRBV6-5 with TRBJ2-1; the match to TRBD1 covers 8 bases. The CDR3 has 15 residues. Germline assignment: CDR1 MNHEY and CDR2 SVGAGI. Losses at the gene ends were 7 bases for V and 4 bases for J; bases not matched to a gene: 9. CDR3 region: CASTLGQGLYNEQFF. DNA for the CDR3: TGTGCCAGCACCCTCGGACAGGGCCTTTACAATGAGCAGTTCTTC.